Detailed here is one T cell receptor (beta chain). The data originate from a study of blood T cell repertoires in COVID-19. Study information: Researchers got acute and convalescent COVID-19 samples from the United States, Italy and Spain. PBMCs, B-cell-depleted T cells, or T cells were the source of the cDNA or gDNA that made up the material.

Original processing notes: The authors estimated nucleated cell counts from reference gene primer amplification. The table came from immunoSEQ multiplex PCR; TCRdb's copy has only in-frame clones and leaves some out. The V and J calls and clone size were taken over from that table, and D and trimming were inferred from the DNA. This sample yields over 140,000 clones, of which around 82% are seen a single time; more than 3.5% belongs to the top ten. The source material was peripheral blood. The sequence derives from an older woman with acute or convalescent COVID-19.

CDR3 sequence: CASSPQRSDEKLFF. DNA for the CDR3: TGTGCCAGCTCACCACAGAGATCGGATGAAAAACTGTTTTTT. The V gene is TRBV18, the J gene TRBJ1-4; D call uncertain. The CDR3 runs 14 residues. Germline CDR1 reads KGHSH; CDR2 reads LQKENI. Trimming removed 1 base at V and 6 bases at J, with 9 bases between.